The 23 T cell receptor beta chains below come from one sample, sequenced in a study of cytomegalovirus exposure and HLA in healthy donors. The PCR employed 60 Vbeta primers together with 13 Jbeta primers. Assay used: immunoSEQ multiplex PCR; TCRdb lists only in-frame clones, some missing. Of 95,000 to 120,000 clones in the sample, about 77% were seen once. Sequencing was done on a sample of PBMCs. Receptor source: a woman in her thirties in good health and CMV-seropositive.

The J gene is TRBJ1-5, the V gene TRBV19; D uncertain. The V and J ends lost 6 bases and 1 base respectively, with 13 bases between them. CDR3 length equals 15 residues. Per germline, CDR1 LNHDA and CDR2 SQIVND (reference sequence). CDR3 region: CASSSIGGSNQPQHF. The CDR3, as DNA: TGTGCCAGTAGCTCCATCGGAGGGAGCAATCAGCCCCAGCATTTT.

This clone was counted a few times. CDR3 in amino acids: CASSYRDNYEQYF. For the CDR3, the DNA is TGTGCCAGCAGTTACAGGGACAACTACGAGCAGTACTTC. The chain is built from TRBV2 and TRBJ2-7; D is perhaps TRBD1 (6 bases). There are 13 residues in the CDR3. The ends were cut back, 5 bases at V and 3 bases at J, with 11 bases in the middle. Germline assignment: CDR1 SNHLY and CDR2 FYNNEI.

The chain links TRBV5-1 to TRBJ1-2, with D possibly being TRBD1 (6 bases). Germline values: CDR1 SGHRS, CDR2 YFSETQ. Trimming took 0 bases from V and 6 from J, leaving 12 bases between them. The CDR3 consists of 14 residues. The CDR3 loop reads CASSLGGGFDGYTF. Here the CDR3 DNA reads TGCGCCAGCAGCTTGGGGGGGGGCTTCGATGGCTACACCTTC.

The chain has TRBV15 and TRBJ1-2, with unresolved D. Looked up from germline, CDR1 is LNHNV and CDR2 is YYDKDF (reference sequence). The CDR3 contains 15 residues. V lost 0 bases, J lost 5 bases, and 13 bases lay in between. The CDR3 nucleotides read TGTGCCACCAGCAGAGATCGGCAGACGACTTATGGCTACACCTTC. Translated: CATSRDRQTTYGYTF.

The chain couples TRBV15 to TRBJ1-2; 8 nucleotides line up with TRBD1. Germline V gives CDR1 LNHNV, CDR2 YYDKDF (reference sequence). Germline trimming cut 4 bases from V and 8 bases from J; bases unmatched to any gene: 9. CDR3 size: 14 residues. CDR3 residues: CATSTRVTGGGYTF. CDR3 DNA: TGTGCCACCAGCACCAGAGTTACAGGGGGAGGCTACACCTTC.

The chain links TRBV14 to TRBJ1-1, with 7 bases lining up with TRBD1. Germline CDR1 and CDR2: SGHDN and FVKESK. The CDR3 length is 13 residues. V lost 4 bases and J lost 10; bases outside the gene matches: 9. The CDR3 here is CASSRTRQGGAFF. The CDR3 DNA reads TGTGCCAGCAGCCGAACTCGACAGGGCGGAGCTTTCTTT.

The rearrangement joins TRBV30 to TRBJ2-1, with TRBD2 matching 11 bases. V lost 3 bases to trimming and J lost 0 bases; unmatched junction nucleotides: 4. This CDR3 has 16 amino acids. In germline, CDR1 is GTSNPN, CDR2 SVGIG (reference sequence). As DNA, the CDR3 is TGTGCCTGGAGCAGACTAGCGGGATTCTCCTACAATGAGCAGTTCTTC. Translation: CAWSRLAGFSYNEQFF.

The rearrangement joins TRBV21-1 to TRBJ2-4; no DNA check was done on the table's D call, TRBD1. TRBV21-1 is a pseudogene. The CDR3 runs 19 residues. CDR3 DNA sequence: TGTGCCAGCAGCAAAGATCAGGGGCCGGAGAATCTAGCCAAAAACATTCAGTACTTC. Its protein product is CASSKDQGPENLAKNIQYF.

V usage is TRBV5-1 and J usage is TRBJ2-7; 10 nucleotides match TRBD2. V shed 1 base, J shed 7 bases, and the junction held 8 bases outside the gene matches. CDR1 and CDR2 from the germline V gene are SGHRS and YFSETQ. The CDR3 totals 15 residues. The DNA of the CDR3 is TGCGCCAGCAGCTTGCTTGGGACTAGCGTTGGGGAGCAGTACTTC. Its translation is CASSLLGTSVGEQYF.

The rearrangement links TRBV6-5 to TRBJ1-6; 8 bases match TRBD1. CDR1 is MNHEY, CDR2 SVGAGI, per germline. This CDR3 contains 15 residues. V trimming: 5 bases; J trimming: 10 bases; junction bases outside the gene matches: 10. The CDR3 bases are TGTGCCAGCAGTCCGAGGACAGGGAACTACTCACCCCTCCACTTT. It codes for CASSPRTGNYSPLHF.

In this sample, this clone turned up once. The chain has TRBV19 and TRBJ2-2; unclear D gene. V was pared by 7 bases and J by 5 bases, with 8 bases between. Germline-derived CDR1 and CDR2 are LNHDA and SQIVND (reference sequence). This CDR3 is 12 amino acids long. CDR3 in DNA: TGTGCCAGTACAGCGTGGACCGGGGAGCTGTTTTTT. Protein: CASTAWTGELFF.

This chain connects TRBV4-1 to TRBJ1-3; 9 positions match TRBD1. Trimming took 3 bases from V and 6 from J; bases not matched to a gene: 6. Germline V gives CDR1 MGHRA, CDR2 YSYEKL. This CDR3 spans 15 amino acids. CDR3 region: CASSHPGQGTNTIYF. CDR3 DNA sequence: TGCGCCAGCAGCCATCCGGGACAGGGTACAAACACCATATATTTT.

The chain recombines TRBV7-3 with TRBJ2-3; TRBD1 matches at 10 bases. CDR3 length equals 14 residues. The junction had 3 bases not matched to a gene; V was cut back by 5 bases and J by 4 bases. In germline, CDR1 is SGHTA, CDR2 FQGTGA. CDR3 sequence (DNA): TGTGCCAGCAGCGGGACAGGGGCCGCAGATACGCAGTATTTT. It is translated as CASSGTGAADTQYF. The full variable domain, in which reference TRBV7-3 and TRBJ2-3 provide the parts outside the CDR3, is GAGVSQTPSNKVTEKGKYVELRCDPISGHTALYWYRQSLGQGPEFLIYFQGTGAADDSGLPNDRFFAVRPEGSVSTLKIQRTERGDSAVYLCASSGTGAADTQYFGPGTRLTVL.

This chain connects TRBV5-4 to TRBJ2-1; weak D call: TRBD2 (5 bases). Trimming left V 0 bases short and J 9 bases short, with 16 bases between. Germline CDR1 SGHNT, CDR2 YYREEE (reference sequence). The CDR3 loop spans 15 amino acids. CDR3 nucleotides: TGTGCCAGCAGCTTGGTGTGGGAGACCCAGATTGAGCAGTTCTTC. It codes for CASSLVWETQIEQFF.

The chain is built from TRBV5-1 and TRBJ2-2, with D possibly matching TRBD1 (6 bases). The germline gives CDR1 SGHRS, CDR2 YFSETQ. The CDR3 contains 16 residues. V dropped 6 bases and J dropped 1 base, with 16 bases sitting between them. The CDR3 loop is CASIEDRTENTGELFF. The CDR3 coding sequence is TGCGCCAGCATTGAAGACAGGACCGAGAACACCGGGGAGCTGTTTTTT.

V gene TRBV7-2 combines with J gene TRBJ2-5, with D possibly matching TRBD2 (5 bases). The CDR3 is 15 residues long. V was shortened by 5 bases and J by 5 bases, with 18 bases between the two germline ends. Germline V gives CDR1 SGHTA, CDR2 FQGNSA. In DNA, the CDR3 is TGTGCCAGCAGCCCCTGGGTCGGGATCGGGGAGACCCAGTACTTC. Translation: CASSPWVGIGETQYF.

The J gene is TRBJ2-5, the V gene TRBV12-5; a possible D gene is TRBD1 (5 bases). CDR3 length equals 13 residues. Trimming took off 2 bases at V and 5 bases at J, with 9 bases between the two ends. Germline CDR1 LGHNT, CDR2 FRNRAP. This CDR3 reads CASGLSGSETQYF. Written as DNA, the CDR3 is TGTGCTAGTGGTTTGTCAGGGTCGGAGACCCAGTACTTC.

This clone has only one observation. The chain is built from TRBV6-4 and TRBJ2-3; possible D gene TRBD1, 6 bases. Trimming took 2 bases from V and 1 from J, leaving 10 bases between them. From germline, CDR1 is MRHNA and CDR2 SNTAGT. This CDR3 has 15 amino acids. The CDR3 DNA reads as TGTGCCAGCAGTGACACAGGGATTCGCACAGATACGCAGTATTTT. Its translation is CASSDTGIRTDTQYF.

This clone was found once. The chain couples TRBV14 to TRBJ1-2, with D perhaps matching TRBD1 (5 bases). V lost 0 bases, J lost 6 bases, and 17 bases lay in between. CDR1 is SGHDN, CDR2 FVKESK, per germline. There are 16 residues in the CDR3. DNA of the CDR3: TGTGCCAGCAGCCAAGATTCGCTAGGGGTTTTGGATGGCTACACCTTC. It is translated as CASSQDSLGVLDGYTF.

V gene TRBV10-2 combines with J gene TRBJ1-5, with D perhaps matching TRBD1 (5 bases). This CDR3 has 14 residues. Per germline, CDR1 WSHSY and CDR2 SAAADI. V lost 2 bases and J lost 4, with 9 bases in between. The CDR3 bases are TGCGCCAGCAGTGAGGTGACAGCTAATCAGCCCCAGCATTTT. Translation: CASSEVTANQPQHF.

The rearrangement uses TRBV6-5 and TRBJ1-1; no definite D call. CDR1 MNHEY and CDR2 SVGAGI come from the germline V gene. The CDR3 runs to 13 residues. Trimming left V 6 bases short and J 9 bases short, with 17 bases between. In DNA form, the CDR3 reads TGTGCCAGCAGGCCTCCCACGGTGAAGAAAGCTTTCTTT. Protein sequence: CASRPPTVKKAFF.

This chain uses TRBV2 with TRBJ1-1; a possible D gene is TRBD1 (6 bases). Germline V gene sequence: CDR1 SNHLY, CDR2 FYNNEI. Trimming stripped 6 bases from V and 3 bases from J, with 14 bases between. The CDR3 is made up of 14 amino acids. As DNA, the CDR3 is TGTGCCAGCAGCTCCGAACAGGGCTACACTGAAGCTTTCTTT. Residues: CASSSEQGYTEAFF.

The chain joins TRBV9 to TRBJ2-1; 9 nucleotides match TRBD2. The CDR3 contains 14 residues. Germline loops: CDR1 SGDLS, CDR2 YYNGEE. V was clipped by 3 bases and J by 9 bases; unmatched bases: 7. The CDR3 coding sequence is TGTGCCAGCAGCGGGGCGGGGGGGCTAGGTGAGCAGTTCTTC. Protein product: CASSGAGGLGEQFF.